These 20 T cell receptor beta chains share one sample of origin, sequenced in a study of T cell repertoires in cytomegalovirus infection. From the reads, TCRdb called clonotypes with MiXCR, one entry per CDR3 protein. The sample records fewer than 350,000 distinct CDR3 sequences, about a sixth being singletons. Sequencing was done on a sample of PBMCs. The receptors originated from a human donor in good health (CMV status not recorded). Some clones in this sample may be carry-over from other donors' samples.

The J gene is TRBJ2-1, the V gene TRBV25-1; TRBD1 or TRBD2 may be the D gene (8 bases each). Germline V gene sequence: CDR1 MGHDK, CDR2 SYGVNS. This CDR3 contains 15 residues. V was cut by 7 bases and J by 9 bases, with 22 bases left in between. CDR3 amino acids: CASTPGGDRTAEQFF. CDR3 nucleotide sequence: TGTGCCAGCACCCCCGGGGGGGACAGGACGGCTGAGCAGTTCTTC.

The chain carries TRBV7-9 and TRBJ2-5; 8 nucleotides match TRBD2. Looked up from germline, CDR1 is SEHNR and CDR2 is FQNEAQ (reference sequence). V trimming: 5 bases; J trimming: 2 bases; junction bases outside the gene matches: 10. The CDR3 loop spans 16 amino acids. CDR3 nucleotides: TGTGCCAGCAGCGGCGTGTCCAGCGGGGGACAAGAGACCCAGTACTTC. Its protein is CASSGVSSGGQETQYF.

This clonotype was recorded at least ten times. V usage is TRBV7-2 and J usage is TRBJ2-5; 10 bases align to TRBD2. CDR3 size: 17 residues. V lost 0 bases, J lost 5 bases, and 9 bases stayed unmatched. From germline, CDR1 is SGHTA and CDR2 FQGNSA. The CDR3 is CASSLALERGGVETQYF. CDR3 coding DNA: TGTGCCAGCAGCTTAGCTCTCGAGCGGGGGGGCGTGGAGACCCAGTACTTC.

The sample holds a few counts of this clonotype. This chain connects TRBV7-2 to TRBJ1-2, with D unclear. The CDR3 length is 13 residues. Per germline, CDR1 SGHTA and CDR2 FQGNSA. V was clipped by 6 bases and J by 6 bases, with 14 bases between them. This CDR3 is CASRRASDHGYTF. CDR3 DNA: TGTGCCAGCAGGAGAGCTAGCGACCATGGCTACACCTTC.

This clonotype was picked up one time. Being one base from a much bigger clone, this may be a read error. The rearrangement links TRBV6-5 to TRBJ1-5, with no clear D. CDR1 and CDR2 from the germline V gene are MNHEY and SVGAGI. The CDR3 length is 13 residues. V was trimmed by 6 bases and J by 3 bases, leaving 9 bases between them. The CDR3 protein is CASSYNNNQPQHF. The DNA of the CDR3 is TGTGCCAGCAGCTACAATAACAATCAGCCCCAGCATTTT.

This clonotype occurred many times. CDR3 sequence reads: CASSFSGQGYTEAFF. In DNA form, the CDR3 reads TGTGCCAGCAGTTTTTCTGGACAGGGTTACACTGAAGCTTTCTTT. The chain combines TRBV12-3 or TRBV12-4 with TRBJ1-1; TRBD1 matches at 8 bases. CDR3 length equals 15 residues. V lost 3 bases and J lost 3; bases outside the gene matches: 6.

This clonotype appeared many times. The chain combines TRBV7-2 with TRBJ1-3, with D perhaps matching TRBD1 (5 bases). This CDR3 is built from 16 residues. V was shortened by 0 bases and J by 4 bases, with 13 bases between the two germline ends. Looked up from germline, CDR1 is SGHTA and CDR2 is FQGNSA. In DNA, the CDR3 is TGTGCCAGCAGCTTAGCGGTAGGGGTAGGCGGAAACACCATATATTTT. It is translated as CASSLAVGVGGNTIYF.

The chain couples TRBV6-2 or TRBV6-3 to TRBJ2-7; possible D gene TRBD1, 6 bases. The CDR3 extends over 13 amino acids. Germline V CDR1 and CDR2: MNHEY, SVGEGT. V gave up 5 bases and J gave up 7 bases, with 15 bases separating them. DNA for the CDR3: TGTGCCAGCAGTGATGGGTCAAGGGGGGAGCAGTACTTC. Translated: CASSDGSRGEQYF.

To note about this clonotype: A much larger clone sits a single nucleotide away, making a read error possible. The V call is TRBV7-2, the J call TRBJ1-2; 7 nucleotides line up with TRBD1. The CDR3 runs to 13 residues. Germline lookup yields CDR1 SGHTA and CDR2 FQGNSA. The CDR3 coding sequence is TGTGTCAGCAGCATTACAGGGGTCTATGGCTACACCTTC. Amino acids: CVSSITGVYGYTF.

This clonotype has just a few counts. The chain is built from TRBV20-1 and TRBJ1-6; D is ambiguous. V shed 2 bases and J shed 9 bases, with 11 bases lying between them. Looked up from germline, CDR1 is DFQATT and CDR2 is SNEGSKA (reference sequence). CDR3 length equals 13 residues. CDR3 in DNA: TGCAGTGCTAGAAAAACAGACGGTTCACCCCTCCACTTT. Amino acid sequence: CSARKTDGSPLHF.

This clonotype was counted ten times or more. The rearrangement joins TRBV28 to TRBJ1-5; D not resolved. V lost 5 bases to trimming and J lost 6 bases, with 11 bases between them. Germline V gives CDR1 MDHEN, CDR2 SYDVKM. The CDR3 runs to 13 residues. CDR3 region: CASSPEVSQPQHF. As DNA, the CDR3 is TGTGCCAGCAGTCCAGAGGTGAGTCAGCCCCAGCATTTT.

The J gene is TRBJ1-6, the V gene TRBV5-6, with D perhaps TRBD1 (6 bases). Per germline, CDR1 SGHDT and CDR2 YYEEEE. The V gene lost 4 bases and the J gene lost 9 bases, with 17 bases spanning the gap. The CDR3 covers 15 residues. The CDR3 is CASSPRRGGSSPLHF. The DNA for the CDR3 is TGTGCCAGCAGCCCCCGGAGGGGGGGGAGTTCACCCCTCCACTTT.

This clonotype occurred a few times. The chain carries TRBV10-3 and TRBJ2-1, with 12 bases fitting TRBD1. The V gene end was trimmed by 4 bases and the J gene end by 6 bases; junction bases not matched to a gene: 1. CDR3 length: 14 amino acids. Germline V CDR1 and CDR2: ENHRY, SYGVKD. The CDR3 sequence is CAISGGQGANEQFF. The CDR3 nucleotides are TGTGCCATCAGTGGGGGACAGGGGGCCAATGAGCAGTTCTTC.

Ten or more counts support this clonotype. The chain couples TRBV7-9 to TRBJ1-1; D uncertain. Trimming left V 2 bases short and J 1 base short, with 17 bases between. CDR1 and CDR2 from the germline V gene are SEHNR and FQNEAQ (reference sequence). The CDR3 spans 17 residues. The CDR3 DNA sequence: TGTGCCAGCAGCTTATTACTGTTAGGGCGGGAGAACACTGAAGCTTTCTTT. Translated: CASSLLLLGRENTEAFF.

The genes are TRBV6-6 and TRBJ1-2; no definite D call. Germline loops: CDR1 MNHNY, CDR2 SVGAGI (reference sequence). Trimming removed 0 bases at V and 8 bases at J, with 10 bases between. The CDR3 has 13 amino acids. CDR3 sequence reads: CASSYSVVGGYTF. DNA of the CDR3: TGTGCCAGCAGTTACTCGGTGGTGGGCGGCTACACCTTC.

The genes are TRBV12-3 or TRBV12-4 and TRBJ2-7; 8 nucleotides align to TRBD2. The CDR3 extends over 18 amino acids. With 5 bases clipped from V and 7 bases from J, the junction kept 22 bases outside the gene matches. CDR3 nucleotide sequence: TGTGCCAGCAGTCCCATTGGTAGCGGGGTTCCCCTGATCCTTGAGCAGTACTTC. Protein: CASSPIGSGVPLILEQYF.

A few counts support this clonotype. CDR3 residues: CASSFNRGSNEKLFF. The CDR3 region has the DNA TGTGCCAGCAGTTTCAACAGGGGCTCTAATGAAAAACTGTTTTTT. This chain joins TRBV12-3 or TRBV12-4 and TRBJ1-4; 7 bases map to TRBD1. V trimming: 3 bases; J trimming: 3 bases; junction bases outside the gene matches: 4. This CDR3 is 15 amino acids long.

This clonotype appeared many times. The rearrangement joins TRBV4-3 to TRBJ2-2; tentative D call: TRBD1 (6 bases). The CDR3 consists of 15 residues. Germline V gene lookup returns CDR1 LGHNA and CDR2 YSLEER. Trimming took 0 bases from V and 9 from J, leaving 14 bases between them. The CDR3 nucleotides read TGCGCCAGCAGCCAAGAGGCAGGGACAACCAGGGAGCTGTTTTTT. Protein: CASSQEAGTTRELFF.

This clonotype was detected many times. This sequence joins TRBV6-2 or TRBV6-3 and TRBJ1-5; D is unresolved. Germline V gene sequence: CDR1 MNHEY, CDR2 SVGEGT. This CDR3 has 13 residues. Trimming took 10 bases from V and 1 from J, leaving 11 bases between them. Here the CDR3 reads CATISGSNQPQHF. The CDR3 coding sequence is TGTGCCACCATAAGCGGGAGCAATCAGCCCCAGCATTTT.

The J gene is TRBJ1-3, the V gene TRBV11-2; possible D gene TRBD1, 5 bases. This CDR3 is built from 15 residues. Looked up from germline, CDR1 is SGHAT and CDR2 is FQNNGV. Trimming cost V 1 base and J 0 bases, with 7 bases left between them. The CDR3 here is CASSLGRGSGNTIYF. The CDR3 bases are TGTGCCAGCAGCTTAGGAAGGGGCTCTGGAAACACCATATATTTT.